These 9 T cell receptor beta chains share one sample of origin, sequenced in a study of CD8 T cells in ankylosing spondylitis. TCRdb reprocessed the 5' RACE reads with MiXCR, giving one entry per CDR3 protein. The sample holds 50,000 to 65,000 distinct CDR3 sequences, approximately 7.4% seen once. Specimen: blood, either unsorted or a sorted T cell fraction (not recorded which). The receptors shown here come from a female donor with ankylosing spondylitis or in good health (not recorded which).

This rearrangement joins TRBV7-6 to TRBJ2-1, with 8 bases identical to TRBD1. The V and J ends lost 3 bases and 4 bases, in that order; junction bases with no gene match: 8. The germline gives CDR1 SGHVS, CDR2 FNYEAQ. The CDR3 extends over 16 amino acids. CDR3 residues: CASSLFPQGAYNEQFF. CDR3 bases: TGTGCCAGCAGCTTGTTTCCCCAGGGGGCTTACAATGAGCAGTTCTTC. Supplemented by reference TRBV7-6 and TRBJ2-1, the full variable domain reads GAGVSQSPRYKVTKRGQDVALRCDPISGHVSLYWYRQALGQGPEFLTYFNYEAQQDKSGLPNDRFSAERPEGSISTLTIQRTEQRDSAMYRCASSLFPQGAYNEQFFGPGTRLTVL.

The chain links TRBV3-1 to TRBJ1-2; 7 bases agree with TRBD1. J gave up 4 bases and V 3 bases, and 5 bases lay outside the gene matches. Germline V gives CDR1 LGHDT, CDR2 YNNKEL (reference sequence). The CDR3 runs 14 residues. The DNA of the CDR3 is TGTGCCAGCAGCCACAGGGGGGATGGCTATGGCTACACCTTC. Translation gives CASSHRGDGYGYTF. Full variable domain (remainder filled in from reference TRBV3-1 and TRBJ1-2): DTAVSQTPKYLVTQMGNDKSIKCEQNLGHDTMYWYKQDSKKFLKIMFSYNNKELIINETVPNRFSPKSPDKAHLNLHINSLELGDSAVYFCASSHRGDGYGYTFGSGTRLTVV.

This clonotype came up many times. The CDR3 DNA follows: TGTGCCAGCAGTAATGGGCCTTGGGGCAATGAGCAGTTCTTC. Residues: CASSNGPWGNEQFF. The V and J genes are TRBV27 and TRBJ2-1; no firm D call. From germline, CDR1 is MNHEY and CDR2 SMNVEV (reference sequence). V was shortened by 5 bases and J by 6 bases, with 14 bases between the two germline ends. The CDR3 has 14 amino acids.

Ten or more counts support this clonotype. The CDR3, as DNA: TGCAGCCCACGGGACCGGGACACTGAAGCTTTCTTT. Protein: CSPRDRDTEAFF. The chain recombines TRBV20-1 with TRBJ1-1; tentative D call: TRBD1 (5 bases). The CDR3 extends over 12 amino acids. Germline assignment: CDR1 DFQATT and CDR2 SNEGSKA (reference sequence).

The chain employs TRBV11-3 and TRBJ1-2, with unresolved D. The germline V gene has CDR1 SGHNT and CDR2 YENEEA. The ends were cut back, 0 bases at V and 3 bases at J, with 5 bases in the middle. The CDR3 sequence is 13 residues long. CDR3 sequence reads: CASSLDRYYGYTF. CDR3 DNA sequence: TGTGCCAGCAGCTTAGATCGTTACTATGGCTACACCTTC.

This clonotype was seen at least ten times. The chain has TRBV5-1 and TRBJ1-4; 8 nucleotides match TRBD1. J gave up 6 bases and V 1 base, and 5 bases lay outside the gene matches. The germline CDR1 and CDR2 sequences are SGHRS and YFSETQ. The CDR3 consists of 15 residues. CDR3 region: CASSLRTGQYEKLFF. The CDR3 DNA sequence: TGCGCCAGCAGCTTGCGGACAGGGCAATATGAAAAACTGTTTTTT.

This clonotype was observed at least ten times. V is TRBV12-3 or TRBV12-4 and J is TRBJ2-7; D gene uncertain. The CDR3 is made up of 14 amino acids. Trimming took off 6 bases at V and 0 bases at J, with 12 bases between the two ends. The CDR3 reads CASSRHSSSYEQYF. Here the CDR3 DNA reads TGTGCCAGCAGCCGACACTCCTCCTCCTACGAGCAGTACTTC.

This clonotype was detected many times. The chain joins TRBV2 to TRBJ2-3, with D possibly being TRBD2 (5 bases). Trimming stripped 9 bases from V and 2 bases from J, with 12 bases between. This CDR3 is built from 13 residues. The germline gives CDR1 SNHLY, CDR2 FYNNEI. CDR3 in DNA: TGTGCCAGTAGAGGGTTTTCCACAGATACGCAGTATTTT. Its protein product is CASRGFSTDTQYF.

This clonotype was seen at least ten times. The CDR3 is CSAKTGGDTGELFF. For the CDR3, the DNA is TGCAGCGCCAAAACAGGGGGAGACACCGGGGAGCTGTTTTTT. The chain uses TRBV29-1 and TRBJ2-2, with 8 bases fitting TRBD1. The CDR3 consists of 14 residues. Germline values: CDR1 SQVTM, CDR2 ANQGSEA. The ends lost 7 bases at V and 3 bases at J; junction bases unmatched: 7.